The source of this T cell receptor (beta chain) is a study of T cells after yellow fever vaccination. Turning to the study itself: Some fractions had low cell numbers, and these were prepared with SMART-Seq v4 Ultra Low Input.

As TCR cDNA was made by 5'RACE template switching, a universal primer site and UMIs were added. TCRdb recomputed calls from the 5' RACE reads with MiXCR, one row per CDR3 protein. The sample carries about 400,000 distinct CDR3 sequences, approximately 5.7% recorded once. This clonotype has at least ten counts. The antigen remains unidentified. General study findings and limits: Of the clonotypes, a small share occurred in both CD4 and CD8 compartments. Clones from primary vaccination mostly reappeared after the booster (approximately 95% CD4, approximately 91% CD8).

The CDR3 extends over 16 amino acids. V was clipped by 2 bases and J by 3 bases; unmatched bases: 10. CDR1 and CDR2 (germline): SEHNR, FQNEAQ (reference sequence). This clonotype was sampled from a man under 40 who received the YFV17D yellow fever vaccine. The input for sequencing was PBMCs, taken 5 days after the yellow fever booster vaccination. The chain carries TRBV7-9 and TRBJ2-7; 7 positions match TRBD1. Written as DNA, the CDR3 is TGTGCCAGCAGCTTATTAGGGGGCATGCTCAGCTACGAGCAGTACTTC. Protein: CASSLLGGMLSYEQYF.